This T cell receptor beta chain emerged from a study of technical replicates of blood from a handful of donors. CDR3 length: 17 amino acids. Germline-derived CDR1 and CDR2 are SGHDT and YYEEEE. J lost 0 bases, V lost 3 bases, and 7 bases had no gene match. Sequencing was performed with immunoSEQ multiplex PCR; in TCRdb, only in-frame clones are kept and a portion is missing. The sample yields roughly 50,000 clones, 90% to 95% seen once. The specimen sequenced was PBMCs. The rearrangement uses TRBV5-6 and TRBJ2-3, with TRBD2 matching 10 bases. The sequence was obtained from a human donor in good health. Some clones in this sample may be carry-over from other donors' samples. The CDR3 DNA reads TGTGCCAGCAGCTCCCGTTTAGCGGGGGGAAGCACAGATACGCAGTATTTT. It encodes CASSSRLAGGSTDTQYF.